This T cell receptor (beta chain) was retrieved from a study of OX40 agonist ivuxolimab in advanced cancers. General observations from the study: CD8+ T cells showed, on average, more clonal expansion than CD4+ cells. With doses of 0.1 to 3.0 mg/kg, CD4+ and CD8+ blood T cells had undergone clonal expansion by week 6.

This clone was seen only a few times. No antigen is known for it. CDR3 length: 14 residues. V lost 7 bases and J lost 0, with 13 bases in between. The V gene's germline CDR1 is MNHNS and CDR2 SASEGT. Generated by immunoSEQ multiplex PCR, the TCRdb table keeps only in-frame clones and is missing some. The profile shows around 25,000 clones, roughly 80% of them singletons. This TCR was recovered from an adult with an advanced solid tumor such as melanoma, head and neck, liver or kidney cancer. The V gene is TRBV6-1, the J gene TRBJ2-7, with D perhaps TRBD2 (5 bases). The sequences come from CD4+ or CD8+ T cells sorted from blood, collected in a trial of the OX40 agonist ivuxolimab. The CDR3, as DNA: TGTGCCAGCACTTATAGGACTCTCTCCTACGAGCAGTACTTC. Residues: CASTYRTLSYEQYF.